These 21 T cell receptor beta chains came from one sample sequenced in a study of cytomegalovirus exposure and HLA in healthy donors. The PCR was carried out with 60 Vbeta primers and 13 Jbeta primers. Method: immunoSEQ multiplex PCR; TCRdb's copy keeps in-frame clones and lacks some. The sample has roughly 100,000 clones; more than 70% are singletons. The specimen was PBMCs. These receptors were obtained from a man aged 40-49 years in good health and CMV-seronegative.

The chain uses TRBV5-6 and TRBJ2-7; D possibly corresponds to TRBD2 (7 bases). CDR1 is SGHDT and CDR2 is YYEEEE in the germline V gene. The CDR3 spans 16 residues. Trimming pared 1 base from V and 2 bases from J, leaving 16 bases between. CDR3 in amino acids: CASSLRGREGAYEQYF. Written as DNA, the CDR3 is TGTGCCAGCAGCTTGAGGGGGAGGGAAGGGGCCTACGAGCAGTACTTC. The whole variable domain, filled in from reference TRBV5-6 and TRBJ2-7, reads DAGVTQSPTHLIKTRGQQVTLRCSPKSGHDTVSWYQQALGQGPQFIFQYYEEEERQRGNFPDRFSGHQFPNYSSELNVNALLLGDSALYLCASSLRGREGAYEQYFGPGTRLTVT.

The chain employs TRBV10-2 and TRBJ2-1; 13 bases fit TRBD2. CDR1 WSHSY and CDR2 SAAADI come from the germline V gene. V lost 7 bases and J lost 7; bases outside the gene matches: 4. CDR3 length: 14 residues. The DNA of the CDR3 is TGCGCCAGCAAACTAGCGGGGGGGGAAAATGAGCAGTTCTTC. It yields the protein CASKLAGGENEQFF.

The chain joins TRBV21-1 to TRBJ1-2; the table names TRBD1, a call not compared with the DNA. TRBV21-1 is tagged as a pseudogene. This CDR3 is 13 amino acids long. As DNA, the CDR3 is TGTGCCAGCAGCAAAACACAGGTAGCTGGCTACACCTTC. This gives the protein CASSKTQVAGYTF.

This clone was counted a few times. The V gene is TRBV19, the J gene TRBJ2-3; 10 nucleotides align to TRBD1. Germline trimming cut 5 bases from V and 5 bases from J; bases unmatched to any gene: 10. This CDR3 has 16 residues. The germline V gene has CDR1 LNHDA and CDR2 SQIVND (reference sequence). The CDR3 sequence: CASSHLGGQGIDTQYF. In DNA form, the CDR3 reads TGTGCCAGTAGTCACCTAGGGGGACAGGGGATAGATACGCAGTATTTT.

CDR3 DNA sequence: TGCGCCAGCAGCATCGGGACAGCCAATGAGCAGTTCTTC. Amino acids: CASSIGTANEQFF. J is TRBJ2-1 and V is TRBV5-1, with 7 bases aligning to TRBD1. The germline V gene encodes CDR1 SGHRS and CDR2 YFSETQ. The CDR3 consists of 13 residues. V shed 4 bases and J 6 bases; nucleotides not matched to a gene: 4. Full variable domain (remainder filled in from reference TRBV5-1 and TRBJ2-1): KAGVTQTPRYLIKTRGQQVTLSCSPISGHRSVSWYQQTPGQGLQFLFEYFSETQRNKGNFPGRFSGRQFSNSRSEMNVSTLELGDSALYLCASSIGTANEQFFGPGTRLTVL.

This chain connects TRBV6-1 to TRBJ2-5; 11 nucleotides match TRBD2. With 7 bases clipped from V and 3 bases from J, the junction kept 4 bases outside the gene matches. Germline values: CDR1 MNHNS, CDR2 SASEGT. This CDR3 has 14 residues. The CDR3 bases are TGTGCCAGCAAGCCGGGACTAGCGGAAGAGACCCAGTACTTC. Its translation is CASKPGLAEETQYF.

The gene calls are TRBV4-1 and TRBJ2-3; TRBD2 is a possible D gene (5 bases). Germline loops: CDR1 MGHRA, CDR2 YSYEKL. This CDR3 has 14 amino acids. V was clipped by 1 base and J by 3 bases, with 8 bases between them. The CDR3 reads CASSQVPGTDTQYF. CDR3 nucleotide sequence: TGCGCCAGCAGCCAAGTGCCGGGGACAGATACGCAGTATTTT.

The gene calls are TRBV2 and TRBJ2-7; TRBD1 matches 7 bases. Germline V lookup: CDR1 SNHLY, CDR2 FYNNEI. The CDR3 extends over 12 amino acids. Trimming cost V 6 bases and J 7 bases; bases outside gene matches: 6. The CDR3: CASRQGPWEQYF. The CDR3 DNA reads as TGTGCCAGCAGACAGGGGCCGTGGGAGCAGTACTTC.

The chain recombines TRBV28 with TRBJ1-2, with 10 positions matching TRBD1. The CDR3 has 13 residues. The V and J ends lost 6 bases and 7 bases, in that order; junction bases with no gene match: 5. Germline CDR1 MDHEN, CDR2 SYDVKM. CDR3 region: CASSQGQGTGYTF. CDR3 sequence (DNA): TGTGCCAGCAGCCAGGGACAGGGGACTGGCTACACCTTC.

This chain connects TRBV6-1 to TRBJ1-5; 7 bases line up with TRBD1. Germline CDR1 MNHNS, CDR2 SASEGT. This CDR3 is built from 15 residues. V trimming: 5 bases; J trimming: 2 bases; junction bases outside the gene matches: 6. Here the CDR3 DNA reads TGTGCCAGCAGTAGACGACAGGGTCGCAATCAGCCCCAGCATTTT. This encodes CASSRRQGRNQPQHF.

This chain uses TRBV5-1 with TRBJ2-3; the match to TRBD2 covers 14 bases. Germline V gene lookup returns CDR1 SGHRS and CDR2 YFSETQ. The V segment lost 3 bases and the J segment 0 bases; nucleotides outside the gene matches: 6. The CDR3 is 18 amino acids. The CDR3 spells CASSSGLAGGPSTDTQYF. CDR3 sequence (DNA): TGCGCCAGCAGCTCAGGACTAGCGGGGGGACCTAGCACAGATACGCAGTATTTT. The variable domain in full, with the rest retrieved from reference TRBV5-1 and TRBJ2-3, is KAGVTQTPRYLIKTRGQQVTLSCSPISGHRSVSWYQQTPGQGLQFLFEYFSETQRNKGNFPGRFSGRQFSNSRSEMNVSTLELGDSALYLCASSSGLAGGPSTDTQYFGPGTRLTVL.

This chain connects TRBV7-9 to TRBJ2-2; D ambiguous. Per the germline V gene, CDR1 is SEHNR and CDR2 is FQNEAQ (reference sequence). V was cut by 4 bases and J by 6 bases, with 6 bases left in between. This CDR3 is built from 12 residues. The CDR3 coding sequence is TGTGCCAGCAGCTCTCCCCCCGGGGAGCTGTTTTTT. Its protein product is CASSSPPGELFF.

The chain recombines TRBV15 with TRBJ2-5, with D possibly matching TRBD2 (6 bases). The V end was cut by 6 bases, the J end by 1 base, with 15 bases between. Germline CDR1 is LNHNV and CDR2 is YYDKDF (reference sequence). This CDR3 contains 15 residues. The CDR3 nucleotides read TGTGCCACCAGTGGAGGGGAGGTTTTCCAAGAGACCCAGTACTTC. Its protein product is CATSGGEVFQETQYF. The complete variable domain, with remaining parts taken from reference TRBV15 and TRBJ2-5, reads DAMVIQNPRYQVTQFGKPVTLSCSQTLNHNVMYWYQQKSSQAPKLLFHYYDKDFNNEADTPDNFQSRRPNTSFCFLDIRSPGLGDTAMYLCATSGGEVFQETQYFGPGTRLLVL.

This clone was picked up one time. The V call is TRBV7-3, the J call TRBJ2-1; 16 nucleotides agree with TRBD2. This CDR3 region has 15 residues. The V gene end was trimmed by 5 bases and the J gene end by 9 bases; junction bases not matched to a gene: 4. Looked up from germline, CDR1 is SGHTA and CDR2 is FQGTGA. CDR3 sequence (DNA): TGTGCCAGCAGCCTAGGGACTAGCGGGGGGGGTGAGCAGTTCTTC. Its translation is CASSLGTSGGGEQFF. Full variable domain (remainder filled in from reference TRBV7-3 and TRBJ2-1): GAGVSQTPSNKVTEKGKYVELRCDPISGHTALYWYRQSLGQGPEFLIYFQGTGAADDSGLPNDRFFAVRPEGSVSTLKIQRTERGDSAVYLCASSLGTSGGGEQFFGPGTRLTVL.

This clone came up a few times. The rearrangement uses TRBV10-3 and TRBJ2-1; 9 positions match TRBD1. The CDR3 runs 15 residues. Germline trimming cut 3 bases from V and 7 bases from J; bases unmatched to any gene: 7. Per germline, CDR1 ENHRY and CDR2 SYGVKD. The CDR3 protein is CAISDGGQGINEQFF. For the CDR3, the DNA is TGTGCCATCAGTGATGGGGGACAGGGCATAAATGAGCAGTTCTTC.

This clone was observed a single time. The rearrangement uses TRBV5-4 and TRBJ2-7; TRBD2 agrees at 8 bases. The junction had 14 bases not matched to a gene; V was cut back by 2 bases and J by 7 bases. CDR1 SGHNT and CDR2 YYREEE come from the germline V gene (reference sequence). This CDR3 spans 16 amino acids. The CDR3: CASSFGGASLRREQYF. CDR3 nucleotides: TGTGCCAGCAGCTTCGGGGGGGCAAGCCTACGGCGGGAGCAGTACTTC.

The gene calls are TRBV7-9 and TRBJ1-1, with D perhaps matching TRBD1 (5 bases). V was trimmed by 5 bases and J by 1 base, leaving 8 bases between them. The CDR3 is 13 residues long. CDR1 SEHNR and CDR2 FQNEAQ come from the germline V gene (reference sequence). CDR3 DNA: TGTGCCAGCAGCGAAAGGGGGAACACTGAAGCTTTCTTT. It codes for CASSERGNTEAFF.

J is TRBJ2-6 and V is TRBV11-2, with a weak D call TRBD2 (5 bases). CDR3 length: 15 amino acids. The germline V gene encodes CDR1 SGHAT and CDR2 FQNNGV. Trimming shortened V by 3 bases and J by 2 bases, and 8 bases separated the two germline ends. The CDR3 DNA follows: TGTGCCAGCAGCTTCGGGAACCCTGGGGCCAACGTCCTGACTTTC. Its protein product is CASSFGNPGANVLTF.

The V and J genes are TRBV6-1 and TRBJ1-2; TRBD1 is a possible D gene (6 bases). The CDR3 is 14 amino acids. The V and J ends lost 5 bases and 2 bases respectively, with 12 bases between them. Germline-derived CDR1 and CDR2 are MNHNS and SASEGT. CDR3: CASSPRTDNYGYTF. The CDR3 DNA follows: TGTGCCAGCAGTCCACGGACAGACAACTATGGCTACACCTTC.

The chain uses TRBV5-6 and TRBJ2-2; D is possibly TRBD1 (5 bases). CDR3 length: 15 residues. CDR1 is SGHDT, CDR2 YYEEEE, per germline. V lost 2 bases and J 5 bases, leaving 13 bases between the germline ends. CDR3 nucleotide sequence: TGTGCCAGCAGCTTTCAGGCGACAGCTACCGGGGAGCTGTTTTTT. Translated: CASSFQATATGELFF. Drawing the rest from reference TRBV5-6 and TRBJ2-2, the complete variable domain is DAGVTQSPTHLIKTRGQQVTLRCSPKSGHDTVSWYQQALGQGPQFIFQYYEEEERQRGNFPDRFSGHQFPNYSSELNVNALLLGDSALYLCASSFQATATGELFFGEGSRLTVL.

The V call is TRBV2, the J call TRBJ2-3, with TRBD1 matching 7 bases. Trimming cost V 8 bases and J 5 bases; bases outside gene matches: 10. Germline V lookup: CDR1 SNHLY, CDR2 FYNNEI. The length of the CDR3 is 14 residues. The CDR3 bases are TGTGCCAGCGGAGGTGGGCAGGGGGTAGATACGCAGTATTTT. It specifies CASGGGQGVDTQYF.